This T cell receptor (beta chain) was retrieved from a study of beta chain features in type 1 diabetes. Study results and limitations: The study notes PCR might favor shorter templates equally in patients and controls.

The sequenced template was cDNA made from the entire isolated RNA. Clones were read by immunoSEQ multiplex PCR, and TCRdb kept only the in-frame ones, dropping some. The sample lists roughly 500,000 clones, approximately 28% seen once, with 0.05% to 0.07% in the top ten. About this clone: Its antigen is as yet unknown.

CDR1 and CDR2 from the germline V gene are SGHRS and YFSETQ. With V trimmed by 4 bases and J by 10 bases, 11 bases remained unmatched. The CDR3 extends over 16 amino acids. Input material: naive CD4+ T cells from blood. The J gene is TRBJ2-1, the V gene TRBV5-1; 13 bases are shared with TRBD2. This clonotype was obtained from a man between 18 and 29 years old in good health. CDR3 bases: TGCGCCAGCAGCCCAGACGGGACTAGCGGGATCAGCGAGCAGTTCTTC. Its translation: CASSPDGTSGISEQFF.